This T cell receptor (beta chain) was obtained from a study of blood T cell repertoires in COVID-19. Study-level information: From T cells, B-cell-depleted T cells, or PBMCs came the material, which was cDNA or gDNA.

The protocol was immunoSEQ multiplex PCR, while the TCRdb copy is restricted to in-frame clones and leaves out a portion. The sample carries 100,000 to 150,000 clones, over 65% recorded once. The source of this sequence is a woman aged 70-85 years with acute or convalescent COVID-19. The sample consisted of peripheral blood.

As DNA, the CDR3 is TGTGCCAGCAAAGGGGACAGGGTAAACTATGGCTACACCTTC. Its translation: CASKGDRVNYGYTF. The chain combines TRBV6-6 with TRBJ1-2, with 9 nucleotides matching TRBD1. With 7 bases clipped from V and 2 bases from J, the junction kept 5 bases outside the gene matches. CDR1 and CDR2 (germline): MNHNY, SVGAGI (reference sequence). The length of the CDR3 is 14 residues.